A single sample gave rise to the 16 T cell receptor beta chains below, sequenced in a study of cytomegalovirus exposure and HLA in healthy donors. PCR employed 60 Vbeta and 13 Jbeta primers. Generated by immunoSEQ multiplex PCR, the TCRdb table keeps only in-frame clones and is missing some. The sample lists approximately 160,000 clones; more than 65% were seen once. Material: PBMCs. These receptors were obtained from a man between 18 and 35 years old in good health and CMV-seropositive.

This chain connects TRBV28 to TRBJ2-1, with TRBD1 matching 7 bases. CDR1 and CDR2 (germline): MDHEN, SYDVKM. This CDR3 has 15 amino acids. V was pared by 2 bases and J by 7 bases, with 8 bases of the junction left unmatched. CDR3 loop: CASSLTGTVENEQFF. As DNA, the CDR3 is TGTGCCAGCAGTTTAACCGGGACAGTAGAGAATGAGCAGTTCTTC. The whole variable domain, remainder taken from reference TRBV28 and TRBJ2-1, is DVKVTQSSRYLVKRTGEKVFLECVQDMDHENMFWYRQDPGLGLRLIYFSYDVKMKEKGDIPEGYSVSREKKERFSLILESASTNQTSMYLCASSLTGTVENEQFFGPGTRLTVL.

This chain joins TRBV7-2 and TRBJ1-1; D gene ambiguous. V was trimmed by 2 bases and J by 1 base, leaving 11 bases between them. CDR3 length: 15 residues. Germline V gives CDR1 SGHTA, CDR2 FQGNSA. The CDR3 spells CASSLMSAQNTEAFF. CDR3 nucleotide sequence: TGTGCCAGCAGCTTAATGAGTGCCCAGAACACTGAAGCTTTCTTT. Supplemented by reference TRBV7-2 and TRBJ1-1, the full variable domain reads GAGVSQSPSNKVTEKGKDVELRCDPISGHTALYWYRQSLGQGLEFLIYFQGNSAPDKSGLPSDRFSAERTGGSVSTLTIQRTQQEDSAVYLCASSLMSAQNTEAFFGQGTRLTVV.

This clone was seen only a few times. The genes are TRBV6-6 and TRBJ1-2; 7 bases are shared with TRBD1. Germline values: CDR1 MNHNY, CDR2 SVGAGI (reference sequence). The junction had 4 bases not matched to a gene; V was cut back by 2 bases and J by 10 bases. The CDR3 is made up of 12 amino acids. The CDR3 protein is CASSYGDSDYTF. For the CDR3, the DNA is TGTGCCAGCAGTTACGGGGACAGTGACTACACCTTC.

This chain uses TRBV6-1 with TRBJ1-1; tentatively, D is TRBD1 (5 bases). The CDR3 is 13 amino acids. The germline gives CDR1 MNHNS, CDR2 SASEGT. Trimming stripped 7 bases from V and 1 base from J, with 10 bases between. The CDR3 sequence: CASTPGRNTEAFF. The CDR3 bases are TGTGCCAGCACCCCAGGGCGGAACACTGAAGCTTTCTTT.

The V and J genes are TRBV29-1 and TRBJ1-5, with D possibly matching TRBD1 (5 bases). The CDR3 runs to 12 residues. V shed 7 bases and J shed 1 base, with 8 bases lying between them. Germline V gene lookup returns CDR1 SQVTM and CDR2 ANQGSEA. CDR3 amino acids: CSAGQSNQPQHF. The CDR3 bases are TGCAGCGCAGGACAAAGCAATCAGCCCCAGCATTTT. The full variable domain, completed using reference TRBV29-1 and TRBJ1-5, is SAVISQKPSRDICQRGTSLTIQCQVDSQVTMMFWYRQQPGQSLTLIATANQGSEATYESGFVIDKFPISRPNLTFSTLTVSNMSPEDSSIYLCSAGQSNQPQHFGDGTRLSIL.

On this clone itself: The sample has other DNA sequences that encode this CDR3 too. The chain joins TRBV15 to TRBJ1-4; TRBD1 matches 7 bases. Germline trimming cut 3 bases from V and 1 base from J; bases unmatched to any gene: 14. CDR3 length: 19 residues. Germline CDR1 LNHNV, CDR2 YYDKDF (reference sequence). CDR3 sequence reads: CATSREPRDSQGTNEKLFF. CDR3 bases: TGTGCCACCAGCAGGGAACCCAGGGACAGTCAAGGAACTAATGAAAAACTGTTTTTT. Variable domain in full (rest from reference TRBV15 and TRBJ1-4): DAMVIQNPRYQVTQFGKPVTLSCSQTLNHNVMYWYQQKSSQAPKLLFHYYDKDFNNEADTPDNFQSRRPNTSFCFLDIRSPGLGDTAMYLCATSREPRDSQGTNEKLFFGSGTQLSVL.

This clone was seen only a few times. J is TRBJ2-1 and V is TRBV27; possibly TRBD2 for D (7 bases). The CDR3 totals 14 residues. V was shortened by 2 bases and J by 5 bases, with 10 bases between the two germline ends. Germline-derived CDR1 and CDR2 are MNHEY and SMNVEV (reference sequence). The CDR3 bases are TGTGCCAGCAGTTTAGCGGGGGCAAACAATGAGCAGTTCTTC. Translation: CASSLAGANNEQFF.

The chain joins TRBV19 to TRBJ1-1; perhaps TRBD1 as D (6 bases). Germline assignment: CDR1 LNHDA and CDR2 SQIVND (reference sequence). Trimming shortened V by 8 bases and J by 5 bases, and 21 bases separated the two germline ends. The CDR3 is made up of 15 amino acids. The CDR3 loop is CASFPGPRGETEAFF. The CDR3 nucleotides are TGTGCCAGTTTCCCGGGCCCCAGGGGAGAGACTGAAGCTTTCTTT.

The rearrangement uses TRBV7-9 and TRBJ1-4, with TRBD1 identical over 7 bases. The germline V gene has CDR1 SEHNR and CDR2 FQNEAQ (reference sequence). The ends lost 5 bases at V and 4 bases at J; junction bases unmatched: 10. The CDR3 is made up of 16 amino acids. CDR3 in DNA: TGTGCCAGCAGCCTAACCGGGACAGATTATAATGAAAAACTGTTTTTT. Amino acid sequence: CASSLTGTDYNEKLFF.

The CDR3 nucleotides are TGTGCCAGCAGTGACTCAGGGGACAGAAACATTCAGTACTTC. It translates to CASSDSGDRNIQYF. The rearrangement uses TRBV6-1 and TRBJ2-4, with TRBD1 matching 7 bases. V was clipped by 3 bases and J by 6 bases; unmatched bases: 5. The CDR3 is made up of 14 amino acids. Germline V gives CDR1 MNHNS, CDR2 SASEGT.

This chain uses TRBV19 with TRBJ2-7, with 13 bases lining up with TRBD2. The CDR3 extends over 17 amino acids. V was pared by 5 bases and J by 3 bases, with 10 bases of the junction left unmatched. The germline V gene has CDR1 LNHDA and CDR2 SQIVND (reference sequence). The CDR3 bases are TGTGCCAGTAGTCCCGGACTAGCGGGAGCCAACTTCTACGAGCAGTACTTC. Amino acids: CASSPGLAGANFYEQYF.

This chain uses TRBV13 with TRBJ2-7; TRBD2 agrees at 7 bases. CDR1 PRHDT and CDR2 FYEKMQ come from the germline V gene (reference sequence). This CDR3 is built from 13 residues. Germline trimming cut 5 bases from V and 6 bases from J; bases unmatched to any gene: 7. The CDR3 sequence: CASSRRSGGEQYF. Here the CDR3 DNA reads TGTGCCAGCAGCCGAAGGTCGGGGGGCGAGCAGTACTTC.

The rearrangement links TRBV19 to TRBJ2-7; a weak D match, TRBD1 (5 bases). Between the trimmed V and J ends, which lost 3 bases and 0 bases, there was a span of 9 bases. From germline, CDR1 is LNHDA and CDR2 SQIVND (reference sequence). The CDR3 is 14 amino acids. The CDR3 reads CASSITTASYEQYF. The CDR3 DNA follows: TGTGCCAGTAGTATTACGACAGCCTCCTACGAGCAGTACTTC.

J is TRBJ1-3 and V is TRBV5-4; a weak D match, TRBD1 (6 bases). Germline V gene lookup returns CDR1 SGHNT and CDR2 YYREEE (reference sequence). V was cut by 5 bases and J by 4 bases, with 16 bases left in between. This CDR3 contains 15 residues. The CDR3 DNA follows: TGTGCCAGCAGTTGGACGGGGGGCGCGGGAAACACCATATATTTT. It codes for CASSWTGGAGNTIYF. The variable domain in full, completed from reference TRBV5-4 and TRBJ1-3, reads ETGVTQSPTHLIKTRGQQVTLRCSSQSGHNTVSWYQQALGQGPQFIFQYYREEENGRGNFPPRFSGLQFPNYSSELNVNALELDDSALYLCASSWTGGAGNTIYFGEGSWLTVV.

To note about this clone: It is unclear where the CDR3 begins or ends on the DNA, so no DNA is shown, and the CDR3 is as TCRdb lists it. The chain is built from TRBV7-9 and TRBJ1-2; the table names TRBD1, a call not compared with the DNA. CDR1 is SEHNR, CDR2 FQNEAQ, per germline (reference sequence). The CDR3 numbers 18 amino acids, ends counted. CDR3 in amino acids: CASSFGEGNRGSYRGYTF.

The gene calls are TRBV5-1 and TRBJ1-2, with 7 bases aligning to TRBD1. Trimming removed 0 bases from V and 4 bases from J; junction bases left unmatched: 0. Germline loops: CDR1 SGHRS, CDR2 YFSETQ. This CDR3 contains 13 residues. For the CDR3, the DNA is TGCGCCAGCAGCTTGGAGGGGGCCTATGGCTACACCTTC. Translated, it gives CASSLEGAYGYTF.